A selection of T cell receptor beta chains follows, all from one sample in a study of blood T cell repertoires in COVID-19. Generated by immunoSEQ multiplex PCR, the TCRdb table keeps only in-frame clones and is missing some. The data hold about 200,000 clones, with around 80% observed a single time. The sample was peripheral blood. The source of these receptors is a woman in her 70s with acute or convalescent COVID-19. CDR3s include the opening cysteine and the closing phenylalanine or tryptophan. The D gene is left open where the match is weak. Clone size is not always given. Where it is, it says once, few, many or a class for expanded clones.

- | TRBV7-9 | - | CASSPSSYEQYF
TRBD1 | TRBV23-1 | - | CASSQGANRGTYEQYF
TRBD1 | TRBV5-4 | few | CASNRQGYNEQFF
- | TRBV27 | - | CASSFTGLLETQYF
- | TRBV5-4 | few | CASSFGQLNTEAFF
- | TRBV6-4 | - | CASSPDPGGRGYTF
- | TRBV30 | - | CAWSKQAPYGYTF
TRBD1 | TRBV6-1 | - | CASSEERGRVEKLFF
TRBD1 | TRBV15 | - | CATSRTGKGNEQFF
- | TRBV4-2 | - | CASSQAGGQKTQYF
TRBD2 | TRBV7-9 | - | CASSFARGAGGGFEQYF
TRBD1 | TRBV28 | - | CASSSPEQGANTGELFF
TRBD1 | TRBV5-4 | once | CASSHPGQGRYSNQPQHF
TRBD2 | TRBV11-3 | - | CASSSGLAGVETQYF
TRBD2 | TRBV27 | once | CASSRGSPDEQFF
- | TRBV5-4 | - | CASSFSGNDHEQYF
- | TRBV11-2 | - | CASSSTPYNEQFF
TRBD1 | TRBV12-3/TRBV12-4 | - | CASSTYRGRGAFF
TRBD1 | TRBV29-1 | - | CSVRGQGAETQYF
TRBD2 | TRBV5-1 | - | CASTLGASGRAGNRGEQFF